This T cell receptor (beta chain) was found in a study of beta chain features in type 1 diabetes. Study in general: Age, gender and cell yields were alike across patients and healthy donors.

The isolated RNA, all of it, was reverse transcribed, so expressed TCRB transcripts were what got sequenced. This table comes from immunoSEQ multiplex PCR, and its TCRdb copy is limited to in-frame clones, with some not included. The profile shows about 130,000 clones, about 10% of them singletons. Study-level findings and limits: In all four CD4+ subsets, TCRB CDR3 length was significantly, moderately reduced in type 1 diabetes. Insertions at VDJ junctions were less frequent in type 1 diabetes patients. These patients also deleted more nucleotides at the same junctions. Sequencing of cDNA might inflate the share of cells that strongly express TCR.

Trimming removed 4 bases at V and 7 bases at J, with 17 bases between. CDR1 and CDR2 from the germline V gene are SGHRS and YFSETQ. CDR3 length: 15 residues. For this clone: Its antigen is unknown.

The clonotype comes from a man aged 25-45 years with type 1 diabetes. The V gene is TRBV5-1, the J gene TRBJ1-4, with unresolved D. The sequencing sample was made of central memory CD4+ T cells from blood. Here the CDR3 reads CASSLADSKGEKLFF. The CDR3 coding sequence is TGCGCCAGCAGCCTGGCGGACTCAAAGGGTGAAAAACTGTTTTTT.